The 32 T cell receptor beta chains below all came from one sample that was sequenced in a study of T cells of healthy individuals. TCRdb re-analysed the 5' RACE reads in MiXCR, keeping a single row per CDR3 protein. Altogether tens of thousands of distinct CDR3 sequences are present, about 16% being singletons, with the ten largest covering around 5.1%. These receptors all stem from a human donor in good health.

Ten or more counts support this clonotype. The chain uses TRBV9 and TRBJ2-1, with D maybe TRBD2 (6 bases). The CDR3 is 16 amino acids. CDR1 SGDLS and CDR2 YYNGEE come from the germline V gene. With 4 bases removed from V and 4 bases from J, the gap between germline ends came to 18 bases. The CDR3, as DNA: TGTGCCAGCAGCCCCCTCCTGGGAGGATCGTACAATGAGCAGTTCTTC. Its translation is CASSPLLGGSYNEQFF.

The gene calls are TRBV5-1 and TRBJ2-2; D may match TRBD1 or TRBD2 (6 bases each). The ends were cut back, 2 bases at V and 2 bases at J, with 13 bases in the middle. CDR3 length equals 16 residues. CDR1 and CDR2 from the germline V gene are SGHRS and YFSETQ. The DNA of the CDR3 is TGCGCCAGCAGCTTCGGGGGCCAGGGTAACACCGGGGAGCTGTTTTTT. This encodes CASSFGGQGNTGELFF.

The V and J genes are TRBV7-8 and TRBJ2-2, with unresolved D. There are 14 residues in the CDR3. The ends were cut back, 6 bases at V and 6 bases at J, with 14 bases in the middle. Germline V gives CDR1 SGHVS, CDR2 FQNEAQ. The CDR3 DNA is TGTGCCAGCAGACAAGGACGTGGGGCCGGGGAGCTGTTTTTT. It specifies CASRQGRGAGELFF.

At least ten counts were recorded for this clonotype. The chain employs TRBV7-9 and TRBJ1-5; D call uncertain. The V gene lost 2 bases and the J gene lost 4 bases, with 15 bases spanning the gap. The germline CDR1 and CDR2 sequences are SEHNR and FQNEAQ (reference sequence). The CDR3 loop spans 16 amino acids. The CDR3 region has the DNA TGTGCCAGCAGCTTATATGGGCGCAAGGTGAATCAGCCCCAGCATTTT. It specifies CASSLYGRKVNQPQHF.

This clonotype was seen only a few times. The chain carries TRBV6-4 and TRBJ2-5; no reliable D call. The germline gives CDR1 MRHNA, CDR2 SNTAGT. V was clipped by 7 bases and J by 7 bases, with 16 bases between them. The CDR3 runs to 13 residues. The CDR3 is CASNVKIMGTQYF. The CDR3 DNA reads as TGTGCCAGCAACGTGAAGATTATGGGGACCCAGTACTTC.

At least ten counts were recorded for this clonotype. The chain combines TRBV20-1 with TRBJ2-3; 8 bases map to TRBD2. V shed 3 bases and J 0 bases; nucleotides not matched to a gene: 5. The CDR3 has 15 residues. In germline, CDR1 is DFQATT, CDR2 SNEGSKA (reference sequence). CDR3 sequence reads: CSASRGGFSTDTQYF. The CDR3 DNA reads as TGCAGTGCTAGTCGGGGGGGCTTTAGCACAGATACGCAGTATTTT.

This clonotype appeared a few times. The chain couples TRBV7-2 to TRBJ2-7; D is undetermined. V was clipped by 1 base and J by 5 bases, with 3 bases between them. The germline CDR1 and CDR2 sequences are SGHTA and FQGNSA. The CDR3 is 11 amino acids. In nucleotides, the CDR3 is TGTGCCAGCAGCTTAGAAAACGAGCAGTACTTC. It codes for CASSLENEQYF.

By proportion, this clonotype is medium-sized. The chain joins TRBV6-2 or TRBV6-3 to TRBJ1-3; the D is unclear. V gave up 8 bases and J gave up 0 bases, with 8 bases separating them. The CDR3 is 13 residues long. Germline V gives CDR1 MNHEY, CDR2 SVGEGT. CDR3 in amino acids: CASGTLSGNTIYF. The DNA of the CDR3 is TGTGCCAGCGGAACTCTCTCTGGAAACACCATATATTTT.

This clonotype has just a few counts. The gene calls are TRBV5-1 and TRBJ1-1; maybe TRBD1 (5 bases). The V gene's germline CDR1 is SGHRS and CDR2 YFSETQ. CDR3 length: 14 residues. The V end was cut by 0 bases, the J end by 3 bases, with 9 bases between. In DNA, the CDR3 is TGCGCCAGCAGCTTGGACAGGCCTGACACTGAAGCTTTCTTT. It is translated as CASSLDRPDTEAFF.

The chain joins TRBV28 to TRBJ1-5; 8 bases are a match to TRBD1. Germline CDR1 and CDR2: MDHEN and SYDVKM. Trimming cost V 6 bases and J 2 bases; bases outside gene matches: 15. The CDR3 extends over 18 amino acids. CDR3 sequence reads: CASSRSSYRGGRNQPQHF. The CDR3 nucleotides are TGTGCCAGCAGCCGTTCCTCTTACAGGGGGGGACGCAATCAGCCCCAGCATTTT.

The rearrangement links TRBV5-5 to TRBJ1-1, with D unresolved. CDR3 length: 12 residues. CDR1 is SGHKS, CDR2 YYEKEE, per germline (reference sequence). Deletions cut 4 bases from V and 1 base from J, with 5 bases between. The CDR3 DNA reads TGTGCCAGCAGCACCCGGAACACTGAAGCTTTCTTT. Amino acids: CASSTRNTEAFF.

The V gene is TRBV7-9, the J gene TRBJ2-5, with no clear D. Trimming pared 8 bases from V and 0 bases from J, leaving 7 bases between. The CDR3 consists of 12 residues. Germline values: CDR1 SEHNR, CDR2 FQNEAQ (reference sequence). Here the CDR3 DNA reads TGTGCCAGCTCCGGAGACCAAGAGACCCAGTACTTC. Translated, it gives CASSGDQETQYF. The full variable domain, its missing parts supplied by reference TRBV7-9 and TRBJ2-5, is DTGVSQNPRHKITKRGQNVTFRCDPISEHNRLYWYRQTLGQGPEFLTYFQNEAQLEKSRLLSDRFSAERPKGSFSTLEIQRTEQGDSAMYLCASSGDQETQYFGPGTRLLVL.

J is TRBJ2-6 and V is TRBV12-3 or TRBV12-4, with no clear D. This CDR3 comprises 16 residues. V lost 6 bases to trimming and J lost 0 bases, with 12 bases between them. This CDR3 is CASSPLTRSGANVLTF. CDR3 sequence (DNA): TGTGCCAGCAGCCCCCTTACACGCTCTGGGGCCAACGTCCTGACTTTC.

This clonotype has just a few counts. The rearrangement joins TRBV10-3 to TRBJ2-5, with 7 bases lining up with TRBD1. The J segment lost 1 base and the V segment lost 10 bases, leaving 6 bases of the junction unmatched. Germline V gives CDR1 ENHRY, CDR2 SYGVKD. The CDR3 covers 13 residues. The CDR3 DNA is TGTGCCACTCAAGACAGGGCCCAAGAGACCCAGTACTTC. Its translation: CATQDRAQETQYF.

The sample holds a few counts of this clonotype. This chain uses TRBV7-2 with TRBJ2-3; TRBD2 is a possible D gene (6 bases). Germline V CDR1 and CDR2: SGHTA, FQGNSA. The length of the CDR3 is 15 residues. Trimming cost V 5 bases and J 0 bases, with 12 bases left between them. Here the CDR3 DNA reads TGTGCCAGCAGCAAGGACTACCTTAGCACAGATACGCAGTATTTT. It translates to CASSKDYLSTDTQYF.

The chain combines TRBV5-1 with TRBJ2-3, with a tentative D call TRBD1 (5 bases). V lost 1 base to trimming and J lost 2 bases, with 8 bases between them. This CDR3 is 14 amino acids long. CDR1 and CDR2 (germline): SGHRS, YFSETQ. CDR3 in DNA: TGCGCCAGCAGCTTGAACAGGAACACAGATACGCAGTATTTT. This gives the protein CASSLNRNTDTQYF.

The V and J genes are TRBV6-5 and TRBJ2-1; TRBD2 agrees at 7 bases. Per germline, CDR1 MNHEY and CDR2 SVGAGI. The V and J ends lost 5 bases and 2 bases, in that order; junction bases with no gene match: 3. CDR3 length equals 14 residues. The CDR3 DNA sequence: TGTGCCAGCAGTGAGCGGGACCCCTACAATGAGCAGTTCTTC. This sequence encodes CASSERDPYNEQFF.

This rearrangement joins TRBV11-1 to TRBJ2-1; D is ambiguous. Trimming cost V 5 bases and J 2 bases, with 10 bases left between them. CDR1 is SGHAT and CDR2 is FQDESV in the germline V gene (reference sequence). CDR3 length: 14 residues. Here the CDR3 reads CASSRLGTYNEQFF. In nucleotides, the CDR3 is TGTGCCAGCAGCCGATTAGGCACCTACAATGAGCAGTTCTTC.

The chain is built from TRBV7-2 and TRBJ2-7; 10 nucleotides align to TRBD1. The germline CDR1 and CDR2 sequences are SGHTA and FQGNSA. Unmatched junction bases numbered 6, after V lost 3 bases and J lost 4 bases. This CDR3 is 15 amino acids long. The CDR3 region is CASSFRPGQGYEQYF. The DNA for the CDR3 is TGTGCCAGCAGCTTCAGACCGGGACAGGGGTACGAGCAGTACTTC.

This rearrangement joins TRBV10-3 to TRBJ1-2, with 7 nucleotides matching TRBD1. J was trimmed by 8 bases and V by 10 bases; bases with no gene match: 16. Germline V gives CDR1 ENHRY, CDR2 SYGVKD. The CDR3 has 14 amino acids. The CDR3 nucleotides are TGTGCCACCACGCAACCGACAGGGATGAGGGGCTACACCTTC. As protein: CATTQPTGMRGYTF.

J is TRBJ2-5 and V is TRBV5-1; TRBD2 agrees at 7 bases. There are 14 residues in the CDR3. V trimming: 2 bases; J trimming: 4 bases; junction bases outside the gene matches: 5. Germline-derived CDR1 and CDR2 are SGHRS and YFSETQ. CDR3 region: CASSFQGGRETQYF. DNA for the CDR3: TGCGCCAGCAGCTTTCAGGGAGGGCGAGAGACCCAGTACTTC.

V is TRBV18 and J is TRBJ2-5, with 7 bases that match TRBD1. The CDR3 spans 14 residues. V trimming: 3 bases; J trimming: 2 bases; junction bases outside the gene matches: 3. Germline CDR1 and CDR2: KGHSH and LQKENI. In DNA, the CDR3 is TGTGCCAGCTCACCCCGGGGACAGCAAGAGACCCAGTACTTC. Translating it yields CASSPRGQQETQYF.

This clonotype has just a few counts. V gene TRBV5-1 combines with J gene TRBJ2-7; D is perhaps TRBD2 (5 bases). The CDR3 spans 12 residues. The V and J ends lost 4 bases and 6 bases respectively, with 11 bases between them. Per the germline V gene, CDR1 is SGHRS and CDR2 is YFSETQ. CDR3 amino acids: CASSGSTSEQYF. CDR3 DNA: TGCGCCAGCAGCGGGAGTACTAGCGAGCAGTACTTC. The variable domain in full, completed from reference TRBV5-1 and TRBJ2-7, reads KAGVTQTPRYLIKTRGQQVTLSCSPISGHRSVSWYQQTPGQGLQFLFEYFSETQRNKGNFPGRFSGRQFSNSRSEMNVSTLELGDSALYLCASSGSTSEQYFGPGTRLTVT.

The table lists this clonotype with many counts. This chain connects TRBV7-9 to TRBJ2-5; D gene unclear. From germline, CDR1 is SEHNR and CDR2 FQNEAQ (reference sequence). CDR3 length: 14 residues. V lost 3 bases to trimming and J lost 1 base, with 9 bases between them. CDR3 sequence: CASSFYQPQETQYF. In DNA, the CDR3 is TGTGCCAGCAGCTTCTACCAACCCCAAGAGACCCAGTACTTC.

The rearrangement links TRBV28 to TRBJ2-1, with D possibly being TRBD1 (6 bases). V was cut by 7 bases and J by 6 bases, with 25 bases left in between. This CDR3 is built from 17 residues. Germline CDR1 and CDR2: MDHEN and SYDVKM. The DNA of the CDR3 is TGTGCCAGCATCCCACCGGACAGAACAAGTCCTGGCAATGAGCAGTTCTTC. Translated, it gives CASIPPDRTSPGNEQFF.

This clonotype was picked up many times. J is TRBJ2-7 and V is TRBV6-5, with D perhaps matching TRBD1 or TRBD2 (5 bases each). Germline V lookup: CDR1 MNHEY, CDR2 SVGAGI. The CDR3 covers 15 residues. Trimming took off 0 bases at V and 6 bases at J, with 15 bases between the two ends. The CDR3 DNA follows: TGTGCCAGCAGTTACTCCGGGGCCCTCACCGGCGAGCAGTACTTC. It yields the protein CASSYSGALTGEQYF.

The rearrangement links TRBV27 to TRBJ2-7; the D gene is possibly TRBD1 (6 bases). Germline-derived CDR1 and CDR2 are MNHEY and SMNVEV (reference sequence). CDR3 length: 14 residues. V lost 3 bases to trimming and J lost 2 bases, with 11 bases between them. The CDR3, as DNA: TGTGCCAGCAGTTTCTGGCAGGGGCCCTACGAGCAGTACTTC. Its protein is CASSFWQGPYEQYF.

In this sample, this clonotype turned up a few times. The chain is built from TRBV2 and TRBJ2-1; 7 nucleotides align to TRBD2. Unmatched junction bases numbered 9, after V lost 7 bases and J lost 6 bases. Germline V gene lookup returns CDR1 SNHLY and CDR2 FYNNEI. The CDR3 covers 14 residues. CDR3 sequence reads: CASTNGGSVNEQFF. The CDR3 nucleotides are TGTGCCAGCACGAACGGGGGGTCGGTCAATGAGCAGTTCTTC. The full variable domain, its missing parts supplied by reference TRBV2 and TRBJ2-1, is EPEVTQTPSHQVTQMGQEVILRCVPISNHLYFYWYRQILGQKVEFLVSFYNNEISEKSEIFDDQFSVERPDGSNFTLKIRSTKLEDSAMYFCASTNGGSVNEQFFGPGTRLTVL.

The J gene is TRBJ2-5, the V gene TRBV5-1, with a possible D match to TRBD2 (6 bases). CDR3 length equals 14 residues. The V gene's germline CDR1 is SGHRS and CDR2 YFSETQ. V dropped 4 bases and J dropped 5 bases, with 15 bases sitting between them. In DNA, the CDR3 is TGCGCCAGCAGCCGCTCGGGGGAAGGGGAGACCCAGTACTTC. Amino acid sequence: CASSRSGEGETQYF.

Points on this clonotype: This may be a read error, as it is one base from a much larger clone. The chain uses TRBV5-1 and TRBJ1-2, with D perhaps TRBD1 (5 bases). The CDR3 has 13 residues. CDR1 SGHRS and CDR2 YFSETQ come from the germline V gene. The CDR3 region has the DNA TGCGCCAGCGGCTTGGAACGTGGGGCTGACTACACCTTC. Its translation: CASGLERGADYTF.

V is TRBV20-1 and J is TRBJ1-3; D uncertain. The CDR3 extends over 14 amino acids. Per the germline V gene, CDR1 is DFQATT and CDR2 is SNEGSKA (reference sequence). The germline V and J ends were trimmed by 6 bases and 2 bases, with 14 bases remaining between them. The CDR3 reads CSATPDLTGNTIYF. The CDR3 DNA reads as TGCAGTGCCACTCCGGACTTAACTGGAAACACCATATATTTT.

This clonotype was seen more than once but under ten times. This chain links TRBV7-9 with TRBJ1-2; D gene ambiguous. Germline CDR1 reads SEHNR; CDR2 reads FQNEAQ (reference sequence). V was trimmed by 5 bases and J by 2 bases, leaving 12 bases between them. The CDR3 spans 14 residues. In nucleotides, the CDR3 is TGTGCCAGCAGCGAAGGACTGATGAACTATGGCTACACCTTC. This gives the protein CASSEGLMNYGYTF.